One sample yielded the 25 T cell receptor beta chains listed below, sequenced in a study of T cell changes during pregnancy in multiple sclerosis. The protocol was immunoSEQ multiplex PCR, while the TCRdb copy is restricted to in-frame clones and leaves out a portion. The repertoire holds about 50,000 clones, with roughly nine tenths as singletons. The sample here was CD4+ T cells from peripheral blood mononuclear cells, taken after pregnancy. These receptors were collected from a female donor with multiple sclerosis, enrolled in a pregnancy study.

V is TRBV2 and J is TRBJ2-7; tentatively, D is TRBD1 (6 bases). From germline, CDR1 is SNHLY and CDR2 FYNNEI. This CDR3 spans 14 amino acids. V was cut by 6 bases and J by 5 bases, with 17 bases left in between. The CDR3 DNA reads TGTGCCAGCAGGGAACAGGGTCCCACTAACGAGCAGTACTTC. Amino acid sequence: CASREQGPTNEQYF.

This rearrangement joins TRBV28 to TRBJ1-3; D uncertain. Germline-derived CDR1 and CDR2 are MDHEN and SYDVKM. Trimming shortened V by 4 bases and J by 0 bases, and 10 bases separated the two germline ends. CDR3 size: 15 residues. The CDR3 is CASSSPVASGNTIYF. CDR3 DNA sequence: TGTGCCAGCAGTTCCCCGGTAGCCTCTGGAAACACCATATATTTT.

The CDR3 is CASSLMGGLNNEQFF. In DNA, the CDR3 is TGTGCCAGCAGCTTAATGGGGGGACTAAACAATGAGCAGTTCTTC. The chain joins TRBV7-3 to TRBJ2-1, with 7 bases lining up with TRBD2. The J segment lost 5 bases and the V segment lost 1 base, leaving 5 bases of the junction unmatched. In germline, CDR1 is SGHTA, CDR2 FQGTGA. This CDR3 is 15 amino acids long.

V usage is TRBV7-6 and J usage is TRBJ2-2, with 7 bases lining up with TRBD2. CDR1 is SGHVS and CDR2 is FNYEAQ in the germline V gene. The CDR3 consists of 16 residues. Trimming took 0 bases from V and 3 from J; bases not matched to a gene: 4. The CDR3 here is CASSLAAGEYTGELFF. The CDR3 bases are TGTGCCAGCAGCTTAGCGGCGGGAGAATACACCGGGGAGCTGTTTTTT.

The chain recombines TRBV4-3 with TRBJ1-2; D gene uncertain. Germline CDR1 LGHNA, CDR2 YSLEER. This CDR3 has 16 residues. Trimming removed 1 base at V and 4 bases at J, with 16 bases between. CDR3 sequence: CASSQGEADPVYGYTF. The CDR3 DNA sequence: TGCGCCAGCAGCCAAGGGGAGGCGGACCCGGTCTATGGCTACACCTTC.

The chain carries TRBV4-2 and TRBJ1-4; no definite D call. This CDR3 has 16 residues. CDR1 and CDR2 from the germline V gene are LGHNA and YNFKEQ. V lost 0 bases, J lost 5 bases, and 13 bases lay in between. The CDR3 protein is CASSQDPIGLNEKLFF. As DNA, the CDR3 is TGTGCCAGCAGCCAAGACCCCATTGGCTTGAATGAAAAACTGTTTTTT.

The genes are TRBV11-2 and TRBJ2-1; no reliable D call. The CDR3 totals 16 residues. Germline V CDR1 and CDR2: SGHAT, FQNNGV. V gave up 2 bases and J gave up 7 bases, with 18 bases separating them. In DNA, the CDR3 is TGTGCCAGCAGCTTATCAGCAGCCGTTAAACAGAATGAGCAGTTCTTC. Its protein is CASSLSAAVKQNEQFF.

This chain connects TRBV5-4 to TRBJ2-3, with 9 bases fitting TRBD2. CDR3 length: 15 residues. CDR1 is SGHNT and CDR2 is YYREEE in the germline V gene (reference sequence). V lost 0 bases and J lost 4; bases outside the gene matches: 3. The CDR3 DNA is TGTGCCAGCAGCTTGGGCGGGAGGGCGGCAGATACGCAGTATTTT. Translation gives CASSLGGRAADTQYF.

CDR3 sequence: CASSARLGQSYGYTF. The DNA of the CDR3 is TGTGCCAGCAGTGCAAGGTTAGGACAGTCGTATGGCTACACCTTC. This sequence joins TRBV2 and TRBJ1-2; tentatively, D is TRBD1 (6 bases). Germline assignment: CDR1 SNHLY and CDR2 FYNNEI. Deletions cut 4 bases from V and 5 bases from J, with 17 bases between. There are 15 residues in the CDR3.

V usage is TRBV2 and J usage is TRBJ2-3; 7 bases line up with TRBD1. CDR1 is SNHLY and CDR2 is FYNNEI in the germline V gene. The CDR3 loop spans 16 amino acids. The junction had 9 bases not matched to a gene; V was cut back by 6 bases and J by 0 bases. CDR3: CASRDQGGLSTDTQYF. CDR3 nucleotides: TGTGCCAGCAGGGACCAAGGGGGCCTCAGCACAGATACGCAGTATTTT. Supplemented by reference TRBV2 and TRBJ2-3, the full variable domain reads EPEVTQTPSHQVTQMGQEVILRCVPISNHLYFYWYRQILGQKVEFLVSFYNNEISEKSEIFDDQFSVERPDGSNFTLKIRSTKLEDSAMYFCASRDQGGLSTDTQYFGPGTRLTVL.

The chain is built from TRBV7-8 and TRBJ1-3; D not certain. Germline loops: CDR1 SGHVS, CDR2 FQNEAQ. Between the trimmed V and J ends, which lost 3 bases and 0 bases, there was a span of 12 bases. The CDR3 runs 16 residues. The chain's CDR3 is CASSFTRESSGNTIYF. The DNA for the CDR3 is TGTGCCAGCAGCTTTACCCGAGAGAGCTCTGGAAACACCATATATTTT.

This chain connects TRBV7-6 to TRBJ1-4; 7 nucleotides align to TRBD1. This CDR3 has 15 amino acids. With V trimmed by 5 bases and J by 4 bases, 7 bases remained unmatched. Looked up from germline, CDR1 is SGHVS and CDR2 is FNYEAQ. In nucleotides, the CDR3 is TGTGCCAGCAGCAAAGGGACAGCGGATAATGAAAAACTGTTTTTT. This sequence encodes CASSKGTADNEKLFF.

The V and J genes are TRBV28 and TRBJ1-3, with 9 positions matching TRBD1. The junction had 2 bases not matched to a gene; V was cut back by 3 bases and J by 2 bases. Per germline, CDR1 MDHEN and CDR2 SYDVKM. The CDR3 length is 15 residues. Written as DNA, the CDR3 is TGTGCCAGCAGTTTCGGGGACAGGGCTGGAAACACCATATATTTT. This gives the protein CASSFGDRAGNTIYF.

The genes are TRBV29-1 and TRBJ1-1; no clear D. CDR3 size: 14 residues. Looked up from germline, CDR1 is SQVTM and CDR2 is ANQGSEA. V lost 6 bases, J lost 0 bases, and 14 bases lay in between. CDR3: CSVEPRHMNTEAFF. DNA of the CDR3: TGCAGCGTCGAGCCCCGACATATGAACACTGAAGCTTTCTTT.

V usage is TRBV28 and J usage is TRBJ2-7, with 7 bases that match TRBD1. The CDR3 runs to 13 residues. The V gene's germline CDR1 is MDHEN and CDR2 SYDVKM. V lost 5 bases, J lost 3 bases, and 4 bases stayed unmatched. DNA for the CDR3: TGTGCCAGCAGTGCGGACAGGCACTACGAGCAGTACTTC. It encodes CASSADRHYEQYF.

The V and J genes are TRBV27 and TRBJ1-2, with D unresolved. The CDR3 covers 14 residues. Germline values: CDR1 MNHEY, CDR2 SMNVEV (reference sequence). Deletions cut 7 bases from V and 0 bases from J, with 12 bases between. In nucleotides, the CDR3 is TGTGCCAGCACTTCCGCGGCGGCTAACTATGGCTACACCTTC. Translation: CASTSAAANYGYTF.

The CDR3 loop is CASSLSMNTEAFF. CDR3 bases: TGTGCCAGCAGCCTTAGCATGAACACTGAAGCTTTCTTT. The V and J genes are TRBV11-3 and TRBJ1-1; D is unclear. V was cut by 5 bases and J by 0 bases, with 7 bases left in between. This CDR3 contains 13 residues. Looked up from germline, CDR1 is SGHNT and CDR2 is YENEEA. Full variable domain (missing parts from reference TRBV11-3 and TRBJ1-1): EAGVVQSPRYKIIEKKQPVAFWCNPISGHNTLYWYLQNLGQGPELLIRYENEEAVDDSQLPKDRFSAERLKGVDSTLKIQPAELGDSAVYLCASSLSMNTEAFFGQGTRLTVV.

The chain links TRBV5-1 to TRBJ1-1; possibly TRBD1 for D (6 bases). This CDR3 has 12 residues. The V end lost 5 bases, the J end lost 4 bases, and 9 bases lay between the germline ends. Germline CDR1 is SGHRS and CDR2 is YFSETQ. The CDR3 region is CASSQGSTEAFF. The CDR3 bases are TGCGCCAGCAGTCAGGGGAGCACTGAAGCTTTCTTT.

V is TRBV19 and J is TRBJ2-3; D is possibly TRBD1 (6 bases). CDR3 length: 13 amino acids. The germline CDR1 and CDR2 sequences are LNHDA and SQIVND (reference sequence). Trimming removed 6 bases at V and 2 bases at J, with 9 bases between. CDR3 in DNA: TGTGCCAGTAGAGGACAGTCCACAGATACGCAGTATTTT. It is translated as CASRGQSTDTQYF.

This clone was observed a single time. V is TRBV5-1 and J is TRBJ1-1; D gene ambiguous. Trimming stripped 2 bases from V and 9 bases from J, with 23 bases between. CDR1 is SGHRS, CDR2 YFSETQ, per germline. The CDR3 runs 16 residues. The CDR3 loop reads CASSLAGVGRSGKAFF. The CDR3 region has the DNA TGCGCCAGCAGCTTAGCCGGGGTGGGCCGGTCAGGAAAAGCTTTCTTT.

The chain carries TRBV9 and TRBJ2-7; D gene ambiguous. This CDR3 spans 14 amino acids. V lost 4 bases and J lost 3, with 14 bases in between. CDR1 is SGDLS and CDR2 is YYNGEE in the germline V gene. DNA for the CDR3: TGTGCCAGCAGCCCGAGACTCACCTACTACGAGCAGTACTTC. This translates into CASSPRLTYYEQYF.

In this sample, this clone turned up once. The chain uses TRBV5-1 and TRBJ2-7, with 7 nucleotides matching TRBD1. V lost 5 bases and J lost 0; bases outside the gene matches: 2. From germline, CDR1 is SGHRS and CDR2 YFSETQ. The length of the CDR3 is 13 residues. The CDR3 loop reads CASRTGSSYEQYF. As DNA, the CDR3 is TGCGCCAGCAGGACAGGGAGCTCCTACGAGCAGTACTTC.

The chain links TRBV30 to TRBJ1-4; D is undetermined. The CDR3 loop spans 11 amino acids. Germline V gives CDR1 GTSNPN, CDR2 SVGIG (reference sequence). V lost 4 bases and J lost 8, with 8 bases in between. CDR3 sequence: CAWTAREKLFF. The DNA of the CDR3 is TGTGCCTGGACCGCGAGAGAAAAACTGTTTTTT.

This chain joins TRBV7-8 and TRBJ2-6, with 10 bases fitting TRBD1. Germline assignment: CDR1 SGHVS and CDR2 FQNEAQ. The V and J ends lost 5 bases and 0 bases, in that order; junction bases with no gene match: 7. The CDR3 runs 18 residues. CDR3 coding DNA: TGTGCCAGCAGCCCATGGGGACAGGGGTACTCTGGGGCCAACGTCCTGACTTTC. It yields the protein CASSPWGQGYSGANVLTF.

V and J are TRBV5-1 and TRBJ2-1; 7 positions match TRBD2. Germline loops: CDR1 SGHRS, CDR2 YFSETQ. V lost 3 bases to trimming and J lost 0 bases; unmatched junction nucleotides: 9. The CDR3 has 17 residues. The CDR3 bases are TGCGCCAGCAGCTCCAACCCTTCGGGGGGCTCCTACAATGAGCAGTTCTTC. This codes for CASSSNPSGGSYNEQFF.